Following are 15 T cell receptor beta chains from one sample sequenced in a study of blood T cells in healthy people across ages. A sample-barcoded 5' primer and a J-beta primer mix were used in a second PCR of about 7 to 11 cycles. TCRdb reprocessed the 5' RACE reads via MiXCR and lists one record per CDR3 protein. The sample records 1.2 million to 1.5 million distinct CDR3 sequences, approximately 38% being singletons. Sequences were obtained from blood. The receptors were gathered from a woman between 18 and 29 years old in good health.

This clonotype has more than one count but fewer than ten. The genes are TRBV18 and TRBJ1-2; TRBD1 might be the D (6 bases). The CDR3 has 14 amino acids. Germline V CDR1 and CDR2: KGHSH, LQKENI. The ends were cut back, 5 bases at V and 6 bases at J, with 16 bases in the middle. The CDR3 nucleotides are TGTGCCAGCTCAGTCGCGGGGGCTCGGGATGGCTACACCTTC. Translated: CASSVAGARDGYTF. The variable domain in full, completed from reference TRBV18 and TRBJ1-2, reads NAGVMQNPRHLVRRRGQEARLRCSPMKGHSHVYWYRQLPEEGLKFMVYLQKENIIDESGMPKERFSAEFPKEGPSILRIQQVVRGDSAAYFCASSVAGARDGYTFGSGTRLTVV.

This clonotype showed up just a few times. The chain joins TRBV6-2 or TRBV6-3 to TRBJ2-1; TRBD2 matches at 7 bases. Germline CDR1 MNHEY, CDR2 SVGEGT. This CDR3 is 15 amino acids long. V shed 4 bases and J 6 bases; nucleotides not matched to a gene: 9. CDR3 loop: CASSSGTGGSNEQFF. The CDR3 coding sequence is TGTGCCAGCAGTTCCGGGACCGGGGGGTCCAATGAGCAGTTCTTC.

The chain has TRBV18 and TRBJ2-7; D is possibly TRBD1 (7 bases). The ends were cut back, 5 bases at V and 5 bases at J, with 16 bases in the middle. This CDR3 has 14 residues. Per the germline V gene, CDR1 is KGHSH and CDR2 is LQKENI. CDR3 sequence (DNA): TGTGCCAGCTCAATTCAGGGGGGAGCCAACGAGCAGTACTTC. It encodes CASSIQGGANEQYF.

This clonotype was observed a handful of times. CDR3 in DNA: TGTGCCAGCAGCCAACCGGGGACAGGGGCGCACTATGGCTACACCTTC. Its protein is CASSQPGTGAHYGYTF. This rearrangement joins TRBV7-9 to TRBJ1-2; the match to TRBD1 covers 10 bases. CDR3 length equals 16 residues. The germline gives CDR1 SEHNR, CDR2 FQNEAQ (reference sequence). Unmatched junction bases numbered 9, after V lost 5 bases and J lost 3 bases.

This clonotype was counted at least ten times. The chain combines TRBV11-2 with TRBJ2-3; D is unresolved. Trimming pared 1 base from V and 11 bases from J, leaving 10 bases between. This CDR3 is built from 12 residues. Per germline, CDR1 SGHAT and CDR2 FQNNGV. CDR3: CASSLARDGQYF. CDR3 nucleotides: TGTGCCAGCAGCTTAGCAAGAGATGGGCAGTATTTT.

This clonotype has a handful of counts. The chain is built from TRBV3-1 and TRBJ2-5, with 7 bases that match TRBD2. The V gene end was trimmed by 6 bases and the J gene end by 4 bases; junction bases not matched to a gene: 2. Germline loops: CDR1 LGHDT, CDR2 YNNKEL (reference sequence). This CDR3 has 12 residues. CDR3 DNA sequence: TGTGCCAGCAGGCGGGGGTTAGAGACCCAGTACTTC. Amino acids: CASRRGLETQYF.

V usage is TRBV27 and J usage is TRBJ1-6; D unresolved. Germline V CDR1 and CDR2: MNHEY, SMNVEV (reference sequence). This CDR3 is 13 amino acids long. Deletions cut 11 bases from V and 6 bases from J, with 14 bases between. CDR3 sequence: CAPRRALNSPLHF. The CDR3 DNA sequence: TGTGCCCCACGGCGGGCCCTTAATTCACCCCTCCACTTT.

This clonotype has just a few counts. This chain connects TRBV6-5 to TRBJ2-3; 7 nucleotides agree with TRBD1. Germline loops: CDR1 MNHEY, CDR2 SVGAGI. This CDR3 has 15 residues. Trimming cost V 5 bases and J 3 bases; bases outside gene matches: 8. The CDR3 sequence: CASSTSGGMTDTQYF. In DNA form, the CDR3 reads TGTGCCAGCAGTACGTCAGGGGGTATGACAGATACGCAGTATTTT.

CDR3 nucleotides: TGTGCCAGCAGAACACCCGGGACTCTTACCTACGAGCAGTACTTC. Amino acids: CASRTPGTLTYEQYF. This rearrangement joins TRBV2 to TRBJ2-7, with D tentatively TRBD2 (6 bases). Per the germline V gene, CDR1 is SNHLY and CDR2 is FYNNEI. The V end lost 6 bases, the J end lost 2 bases, and 17 bases lay between the germline ends. The CDR3 length is 15 residues. Based on the CDR3 plus reference TRBV2 and TRBJ2-7, the full variable domain is EPEVTQTPSHQVTQMGQEVILRCVPISNHLYFYWYRQILGQKVEFLVSFYNNEISEKSEIFDDQFSVERPDGSNFTLKIRSTKLEDSAMYFCASRTPGTLTYEQYFGPGTRLTVT.

The rearrangement joins TRBV27 to TRBJ2-5; perhaps TRBD1 as D (6 bases). The germline V and J ends were trimmed by 3 bases and 11 bases, with 16 bases remaining between them. Germline V gene sequence: CDR1 MNHEY, CDR2 SMNVEV (reference sequence). CDR3 length: 13 amino acids. CDR3 DNA sequence: TGTGCCAGCAGTTTCTTGGGGGACAATGAGCAGTACTTC. Residues: CASSFLGDNEQYF.

Notes on this clonotype: Possible read error: a much larger clone is one base away. The rearrangement uses TRBV6-1 and TRBJ2-5; 8 bases are a match to TRBD1. The germline V gene encodes CDR1 MNHNS and CDR2 SASEGT. The CDR3 contains 16 residues. Trimming removed 0 bases from V and 11 bases from J; junction bases left unmatched: 14. CDR3 in amino acids: CASSEAATGAYNEQYF. In nucleotides, the CDR3 is TGTGCCAGCAGTGAAGCGGCGACAGGGGCCTACAATGAGCAGTACTTC.

V gene TRBV20-1 combines with J gene TRBJ2-1; D perhaps matches TRBD1 (6 bases). This CDR3 has 16 residues. V was trimmed by 5 bases and J by 10 bases, leaving 27 bases between them. Germline assignment: CDR1 DFQATT and CDR2 SNEGSKA (reference sequence). The CDR3 protein is CSAPMAGQPFSYEQFF. DNA of the CDR3: TGCAGTGCTCCCATGGCTGGACAGCCATTCTCCTACGAGCAGTTCTTC.

Only one count was recorded for this clonotype. The chain carries TRBV2 and TRBJ2-7; 12 bases line up with TRBD2. V lost 0 bases, J lost 5 bases, and 2 bases stayed unmatched. Germline values: CDR1 SNHLY, CDR2 FYNNEI. The CDR3 runs 15 residues. The CDR3 reads CASSEATSGGHEQYF. CDR3 sequence (DNA): TGTGCCAGCAGTGAAGCGACTAGCGGGGGCCACGAGCAGTACTTC.

This clonotype was counted only a few times. This chain uses TRBV7-2 with TRBJ1-4; D remains ambiguous. Germline V gene sequence: CDR1 SGHTA, CDR2 FQGNSA. CDR3 length: 14 amino acids. V was trimmed by 1 base and J by 5 bases, leaving 8 bases between them. The CDR3 sequence: CASSLGWVNEKLFF. DNA for the CDR3: TGTGCCAGCAGCTTAGGATGGGTCAATGAAAAACTGTTTTTT.

This clonotype was seen only a few times. The CDR3 loop is CSAPDRPDNQPQHF. CDR3 bases: TGCAGTGCTCCAGACAGACCGGACAATCAGCCCCAGCATTTT. The genes are TRBV20-1 and TRBJ1-5; TRBD1 might be the D (5 bases). Trimming took off 5 bases at V and 3 bases at J, with 14 bases between the two ends. The CDR3 has 14 residues. The V gene's germline CDR1 is DFQATT and CDR2 SNEGSKA (reference sequence).